Included here is one T cell receptor beta chain sequence, with context. Primers: 52 TRBV forward and 13 TRBJ reverse. The protocol was immunoSEQ multiplex PCR, while the TCRdb copy is restricted to in-frame clones and leaves out a portion. This table holds roughly 15,000 clones, under 95% found once. The data were obtained in a study of regulatory T cells. The V and J ends lost 5 bases and 8 bases, in that order; junction bases with no gene match: 7. This CDR3 region has 13 residues. CDR1 is SGHAT, CDR2 FQNNGV, per germline. The rearrangement links TRBV11-2 to TRBJ1-1; 8 bases agree with TRBD1. The material sequenced was CD8+ T cells sorted from blood. The sequence was collected from a person aged 18-35 years with CD3G deficiency. CDR3 in DNA: TGTGCCAGCAGCCTAGGGACAGGTCTCGAAGCTTTCTTT. Amino acid sequence: CASSLGTGLEAFF.